The subject of this entry is one TCR beta chain. What it binds is not known. The data were taken from a study of post-analysis software for immune sequencing data. Study results and limitations: With TRBV5-6, TRBV5-1 and TRBV20-1 included, several TRBV segments were more frequent in patients than in controls. Significantly lower normalized Chao1 diversity was seen in multiple sclerosis patients than in controls.

Losses at the gene ends were 1 base for V and 8 bases for J; bases not matched to a gene: 17. There are 19 residues in the CDR3. Per germline, CDR1 SEHNR and CDR2 FQNEAQ (reference sequence). Built from TCR beta cDNA, the libraries had unique molecular identifiers in them. Starting from about 0.98 to 11 million T cells, the study yielded 500,000 or so cDNA molecules. TCRdb re-derived calls from the PCR reads in MiXCR, one entry per CDR3 protein. The sample has approximately 690,000 distinct CDR3 sequences, approximately 60% seen once. This chain uses TRBV7-9 with TRBJ2-1; 10 positions match TRBD2. Material for sequencing was blood. The clonotype originates from a girl aged 2 to 9 with multiple sclerosis. The CDR3 sequence is CASSLGIGSGGTDKDEQFF. The CDR3 DNA sequence: TGTGCCAGCAGCTTAGGGATTGGTAGCGGGGGGACGGACAAGGATGAGCAGTTCTTC.